Following are 15 T cell receptor beta chains from one sample sequenced in a study of PD-L1 blockade in urothelial cancer. Some clones are missing from TCRdb's copy, which holds only in-frame ones; the method was immunoSEQ multiplex PCR. This sample has approximately 58,000 clones, with roughly four fifths found just once. This sample comprised PBMCs, obtained around atezolizumab (anti-PD-L1) treatment. These receptors all come from an older man with urothelial cancer.

V is TRBV18 and J is TRBJ2-2; D is perhaps TRBD2 (6 bases). This CDR3 comprises 13 residues. CDR1 is KGHSH and CDR2 is LQKENI in the germline V gene. V was pared by 2 bases and J by 5 bases, with 6 bases between. CDR3 protein: CASSPSGTGELFF. In DNA form, the CDR3 reads TGTGCCAGCTCACCAAGCGGGACCGGGGAGCTGTTTTTT.

The rearrangement links TRBV11-2 to TRBJ1-4, with 8 bases that match TRBD1. Trimming removed 3 bases from V and 1 base from J; junction bases left unmatched: 7. Germline assignment: CDR1 SGHAT and CDR2 FQNNGV. The CDR3 consists of 17 residues. CDR3 region: CASSLGQAGITNEKLFF. CDR3 nucleotide sequence: TGTGCCAGCAGCTTGGGACAGGCGGGCATAACTAATGAAAAACTGTTTTTT.

The rearrangement uses TRBV5-1 and TRBJ2-1; 11 bases are shared with TRBD2. This CDR3 is 16 amino acids long. Trimming took 1 base from V and 8 from J; bases not matched to a gene: 8. CDR1 is SGHRS, CDR2 YFSETQ, per germline. As DNA, the CDR3 is TGCGCCAGCAGCTTGACTAGCGGGAGTGGTGGCGATGAGCAGTTCTTC. It translates to CASSLTSGSGGDEQFF. Supplemented by reference TRBV5-1 and TRBJ2-1, the full variable domain reads KAGVTQTPRYLIKTRGQQVTLSCSPISGHRSVSWYQQTPGQGLQFLFEYFSETQRNKGNFPGRFSGRQFSNSRSEMNVSTLELGDSALYLCASSLTSGSGGDEQFFGPGTRLTVL.

J is TRBJ2-1 and V is TRBV9, with 10 bases aligning to TRBD2. Germline assignment: CDR1 SGDLS and CDR2 YYNGEE. The CDR3 is 16 amino acids. V lost 4 bases and J lost 6; bases outside the gene matches: 10. The CDR3 DNA follows: TGTGCCAGCAGCACAGGACTAGCGGAGATAGGCAATGAGCAGTTCTTC. As protein: CASSTGLAEIGNEQFF.

This chain uses TRBV28 with TRBJ1-5, with TRBD1 identical over 10 bases. There are 17 residues in the CDR3. From germline, CDR1 is MDHEN and CDR2 SYDVKM. With V trimmed by 5 bases and J by 2 bases, 9 bases remained unmatched. CDR3 residues: CASSITGTGEGNQPQHF. Written as DNA, the CDR3 is TGTGCCAGCAGTATCACCGGGACAGGGGAGGGCAATCAGCCCCAGCATTTT. Drawing the rest from reference TRBV28 and TRBJ1-5, the complete variable domain is DVKVTQSSRYLVKRTGEKVFLECVQDMDHENMFWYRQDPGLGLRLIYFSYDVKMKEKGDIPEGYSVSREKKERFSLILESASTNQTSMYLCASSITGTGEGNQPQHFGDGTRLSIL.

V and J are TRBV4-2 and TRBJ2-7; D is possibly TRBD2 (5 bases). The CDR3 runs 15 residues. V lost 1 base and J lost 1, with 11 bases in between. The germline CDR1 and CDR2 sequences are LGHNA and YNFKEQ. The CDR3 region has the DNA TGTGCCAGCAGCCAAGCTCTACTAGATTCCTACGAGCAGTACTTC. Translation gives CASSQALLDSYEQYF.

This clone showed up just a few times. This chain links TRBV29-1 with TRBJ2-4; 9 positions agree with TRBD1. From germline, CDR1 is SQVTM and CDR2 ANQGSEA. This CDR3 has 13 residues. J was trimmed by 7 bases and V by 5 bases; bases with no gene match: 6. The chain's CDR3 is CSVFGTGWNIQYF. For the CDR3, the DNA is TGCAGCGTTTTCGGGACAGGGTGGAACATTCAGTACTTC.

The CDR3 reads CASSARDRGVSGANVLTF. The CDR3 coding sequence is TGCGCCAGCAGCGCAAGGGACAGGGGGGTCTCTGGGGCCAACGTCCTGACTTTC. This chain uses TRBV5-1 with TRBJ2-6; 11 bases fit TRBD1. The CDR3 extends over 18 amino acids. V was clipped by 4 bases and J by 0 bases; unmatched bases: 6. The germline V gene encodes CDR1 SGHRS and CDR2 YFSETQ.

The chain recombines TRBV19 with TRBJ2-1; TRBD1 agrees at 7 bases. With V trimmed by 9 bases and J by 8 bases, 13 bases remained unmatched. The CDR3 runs to 14 residues. From germline, CDR1 is LNHDA and CDR2 SQIVND (reference sequence). This CDR3 is CASNPQGVIDEQFF. The CDR3 DNA follows: TGTGCCAGCAATCCTCAGGGGGTAATCGATGAGCAGTTCTTC.

The chain couples TRBV18 to TRBJ1-1; TRBD1 agrees at 9 bases. V lost 3 bases and J lost 9; bases outside the gene matches: 5. The CDR3 has 13 residues. Germline V gene data show CDR1 as KGHSH and CDR2 as LQKENI. The CDR3 reads CASSPRDRDKAFF. CDR3 nucleotide sequence: TGTGCCAGCTCACCCCGGGACAGGGACAAAGCTTTCTTT.

The V gene is TRBV5-1, the J gene TRBJ2-1; 9 positions match TRBD2. Trimming removed 1 base from V and 7 bases from J; junction bases left unmatched: 6. The germline V gene has CDR1 SGHRS and CDR2 YFSETQ. The CDR3 loop spans 15 amino acids. The CDR3 reads CASSLMASGTNEQFF. CDR3 DNA sequence: TGCGCCAGCAGCTTGATGGCTAGCGGGACAAATGAGCAGTTCTTC.

The chain joins TRBV7-2 to TRBJ2-5; 7 nucleotides align to TRBD2. With 1 base clipped from V and 4 bases from J, the junction kept 3 bases outside the gene matches. The CDR3 has 14 residues. Germline values: CDR1 SGHTA, CDR2 FQGNSA. The CDR3 here is CASSLGGGRETQYF. In DNA form, the CDR3 reads TGTGCCAGCAGCTTAGGGGGGGGGAGAGAGACCCAGTACTTC.

This clone was seen more than once but under ten times. Within the sample, other DNA sequences also encode this same CDR3. The chain carries TRBV28 and TRBJ1-2, with unresolved D. Trimming cost V 3 bases and J 4 bases, with 6 bases left between them. Germline CDR1 and CDR2: MDHEN and SYDVKM. The CDR3 extends over 12 amino acids. The CDR3 DNA is TGTGCCAGCAGTTTGACTGGCTATGGCTACACCTTC. It codes for CASSLTGYGYTF.

The chain combines TRBV4-2 with TRBJ2-3; TRBD2 agrees at 15 bases. CDR3 size: 18 residues. The germline V gene encodes CDR1 LGHNA and CDR2 YNFKEQ. After removal of 1 base from V and 2 bases from J, the junction contained 4 bases not matched to a gene. DNA of the CDR3: TGTGCCAGCAGCCAAGCCGGACTAGCGGGAGGGATCACAGATACGCAGTATTTT. As protein: CASSQAGLAGGITDTQYF.

In its sample, this clone was seen a few times. The rearrangement uses TRBV18 and TRBJ2-7, with 11 nucleotides matching TRBD2. Germline trimming cut 4 bases from V and 2 bases from J; bases unmatched to any gene: 1. The germline gives CDR1 KGHSH, CDR2 LQKENI. The CDR3 contains 14 residues. CDR3 bases: TGTGCCAGCTCACGGACTAGCGGGCCCTACGAGCAGTACTTC. Protein: CASSRTSGPYEQYF.